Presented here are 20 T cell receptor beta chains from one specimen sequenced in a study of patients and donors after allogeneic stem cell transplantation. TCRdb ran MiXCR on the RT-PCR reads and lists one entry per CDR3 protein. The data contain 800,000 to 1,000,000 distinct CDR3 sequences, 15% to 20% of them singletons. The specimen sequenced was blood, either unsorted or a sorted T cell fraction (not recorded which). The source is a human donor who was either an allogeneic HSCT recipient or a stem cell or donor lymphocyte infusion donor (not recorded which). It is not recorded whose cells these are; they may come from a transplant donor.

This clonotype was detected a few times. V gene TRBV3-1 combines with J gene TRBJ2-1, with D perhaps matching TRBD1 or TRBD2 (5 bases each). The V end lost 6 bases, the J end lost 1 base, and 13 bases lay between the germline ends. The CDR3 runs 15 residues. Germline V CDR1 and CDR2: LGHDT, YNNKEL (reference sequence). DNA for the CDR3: TGTGCCAGCAGGTCTCTAGGGGAGTCCTACAATGAGCAGTTCTTC. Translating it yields CASRSLGESYNEQFF.

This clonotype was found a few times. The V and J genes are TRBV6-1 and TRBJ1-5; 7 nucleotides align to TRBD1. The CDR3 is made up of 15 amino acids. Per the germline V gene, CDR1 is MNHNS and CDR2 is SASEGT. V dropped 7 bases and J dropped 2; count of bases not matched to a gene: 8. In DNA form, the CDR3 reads TGTGCCAGCACCCCCGGGACAGCAGGCAATCAGCCCCAGCATTTT. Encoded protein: CASTPGTAGNQPQHF.

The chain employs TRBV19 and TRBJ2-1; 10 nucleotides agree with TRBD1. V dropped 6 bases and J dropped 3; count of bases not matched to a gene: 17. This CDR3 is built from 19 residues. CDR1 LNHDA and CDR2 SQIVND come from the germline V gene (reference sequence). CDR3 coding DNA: TGTGCCAGTAGGACAGGGACAGGGGCCGGGGGTGGTTACTACAATGAGCAGTTCTTC. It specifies CASRTGTGAGGGYYNEQFF.

This chain's CDR3 is CASSYGGYTEAFF. CDR3 nucleotide sequence: TGTGCCAGCAGTTATGGGGGTTACACTGAAGCTTTCTTT. The J gene is TRBJ1-1, the V gene TRBV25-1; weak D call: TRBD1 (5 bases). V lost 5 bases, J lost 3 bases, and 10 bases lay in between. Germline CDR1 is MGHDK and CDR2 is SYGVNS. CDR3 size: 13 residues.

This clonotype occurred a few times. CDR3 residues: CATSVRSGGNEQFF. Here the CDR3 DNA reads TGTGCCACCAGTGTCCGAAGCGGGGGGAATGAGCAGTTCTTC. V is TRBV24-1 and J is TRBJ2-1, with 9 bases aligning to TRBD2. The CDR3 extends over 14 amino acids. V trimming: 5 bases; J trimming: 7 bases; junction bases outside the gene matches: 5. Germline V gene sequence: CDR1 KGHDR, CDR2 SFDVKD.

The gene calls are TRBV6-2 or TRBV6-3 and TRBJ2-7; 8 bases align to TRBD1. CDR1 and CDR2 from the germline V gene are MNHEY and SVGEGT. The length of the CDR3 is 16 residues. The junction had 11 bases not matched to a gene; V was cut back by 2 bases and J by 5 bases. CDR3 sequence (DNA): TGTGCCAGCAGTTACCCACTTCAGGGGGCGTCGAACGAGCAGTACTTC. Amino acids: CASSYPLQGASNEQYF.

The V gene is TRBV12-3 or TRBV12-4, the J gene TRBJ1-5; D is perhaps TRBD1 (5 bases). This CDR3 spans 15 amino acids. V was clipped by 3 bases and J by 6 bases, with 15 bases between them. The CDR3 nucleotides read TGTGCCAGCAGTTTGGGGCAGGGAATGGCTCAGCCCCAGCATTTT. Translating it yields CASSLGQGMAQPQHF.

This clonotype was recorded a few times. The CDR3: CASSFGVGASEAFF. CDR3 nucleotide sequence: TGTGCCAGCAGCTTTGGAGTAGGGGCCTCTGAAGCTTTCTTT. This chain links TRBV5-5 with TRBJ1-1; the D gene is possibly TRBD1 (5 bases). The CDR3 runs 14 residues. V shed 2 bases and J shed 6 bases, with 14 bases lying between them. Germline values: CDR1 SGHKS, CDR2 YYEKEE (reference sequence).

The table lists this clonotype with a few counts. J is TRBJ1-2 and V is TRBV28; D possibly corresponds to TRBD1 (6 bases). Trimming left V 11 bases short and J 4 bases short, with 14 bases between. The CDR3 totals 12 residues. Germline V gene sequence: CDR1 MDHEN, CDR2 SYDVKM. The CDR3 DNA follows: TGTGCCGCCTTGGACAGAATCTATGGCTACACCTTC. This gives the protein CAALDRIYGYTF.

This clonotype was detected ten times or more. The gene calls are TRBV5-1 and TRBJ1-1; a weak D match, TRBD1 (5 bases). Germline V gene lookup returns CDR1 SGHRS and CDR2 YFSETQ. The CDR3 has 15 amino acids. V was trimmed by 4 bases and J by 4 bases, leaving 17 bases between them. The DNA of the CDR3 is TGCGCCAGCAGCCCGGGACCCCCCTCGGGCACTGAAGCTTTCTTT. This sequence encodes CASSPGPPSGTEAFF.

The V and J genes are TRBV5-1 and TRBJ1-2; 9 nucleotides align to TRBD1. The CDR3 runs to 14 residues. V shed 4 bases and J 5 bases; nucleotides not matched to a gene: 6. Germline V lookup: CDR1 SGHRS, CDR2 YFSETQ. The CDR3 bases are TGCGCCAGCAGCCCAGAGGACAGGGGATATGGCTACACCTTC. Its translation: CASSPEDRGYGYTF.

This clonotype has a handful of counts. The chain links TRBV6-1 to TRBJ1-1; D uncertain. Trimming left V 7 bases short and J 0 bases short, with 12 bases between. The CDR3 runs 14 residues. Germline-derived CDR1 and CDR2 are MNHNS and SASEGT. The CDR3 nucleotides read TGTGCCAGCAAGCCCCCTCAAATGAACACTGAAGCTTTCTTT. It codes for CASKPPQMNTEAFF.

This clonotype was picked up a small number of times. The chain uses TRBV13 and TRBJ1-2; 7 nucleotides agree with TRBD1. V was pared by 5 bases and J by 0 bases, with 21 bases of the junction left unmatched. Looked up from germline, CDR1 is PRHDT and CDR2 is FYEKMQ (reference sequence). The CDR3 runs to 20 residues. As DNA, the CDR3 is TGTGCCAGCAGCAGTATCGTGGGGGCACCCGGGACAGCCGCTAACTATGGCTACACCTTC. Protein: CASSSIVGAPGTAANYGYTF.

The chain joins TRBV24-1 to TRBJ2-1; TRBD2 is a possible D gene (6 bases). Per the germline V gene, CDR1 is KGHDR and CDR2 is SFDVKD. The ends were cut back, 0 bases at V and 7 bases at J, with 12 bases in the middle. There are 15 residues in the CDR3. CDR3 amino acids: CATSDLMREGNEQFF. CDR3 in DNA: TGTGCCACCAGTGATTTGATGCGGGAAGGGAATGAGCAGTTCTTC.

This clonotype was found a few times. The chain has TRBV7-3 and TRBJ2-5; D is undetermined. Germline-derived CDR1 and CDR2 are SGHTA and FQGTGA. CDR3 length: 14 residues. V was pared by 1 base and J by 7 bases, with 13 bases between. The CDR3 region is CASSLMGTNPTQYF. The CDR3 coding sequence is TGTGCCAGCAGCTTAATGGGTACTAACCCGACCCAGTACTTC.

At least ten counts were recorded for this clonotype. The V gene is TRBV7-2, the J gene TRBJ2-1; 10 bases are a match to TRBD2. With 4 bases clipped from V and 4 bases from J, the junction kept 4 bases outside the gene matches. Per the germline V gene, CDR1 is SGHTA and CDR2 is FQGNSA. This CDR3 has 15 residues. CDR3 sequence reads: CASSSLAGMYNEQFF. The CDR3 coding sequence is TGTGCCAGCAGCTCACTAGCGGGGATGTACAATGAGCAGTTCTTC.

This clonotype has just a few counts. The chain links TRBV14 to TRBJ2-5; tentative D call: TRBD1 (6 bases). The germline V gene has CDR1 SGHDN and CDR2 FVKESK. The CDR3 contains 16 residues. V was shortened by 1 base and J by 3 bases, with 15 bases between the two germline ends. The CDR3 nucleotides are TGTGCCAGCAGCCAAGTCTCCGGGACACGGGAAGAGACCCAGTACTTC. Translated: CASSQVSGTREETQYF. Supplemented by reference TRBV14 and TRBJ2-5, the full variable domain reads EAGVTQFPSHSVIEKGQTVTLRCDPISGHDNLYWYRRVMGKEIKFLLHFVKESKQDESGMPNNRFLAERTGGTYSTLKVQPAELEDSGVYFCASSQVSGTREETQYFGPGTRLLVL.

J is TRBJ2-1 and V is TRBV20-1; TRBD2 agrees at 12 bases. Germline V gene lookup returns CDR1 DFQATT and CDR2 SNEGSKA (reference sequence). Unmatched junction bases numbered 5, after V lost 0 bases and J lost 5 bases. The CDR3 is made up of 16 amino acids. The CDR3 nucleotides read TGCAGTGCTAGAGATGGGACTAGCGGGCATCACAATGAGCAGTTCTTC. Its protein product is CSARDGTSGHHNEQFF.

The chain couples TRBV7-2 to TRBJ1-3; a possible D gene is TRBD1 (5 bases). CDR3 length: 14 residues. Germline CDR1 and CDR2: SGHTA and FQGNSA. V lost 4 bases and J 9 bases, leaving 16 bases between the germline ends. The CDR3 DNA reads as TGTGCCAGCAGCTCCGGGGGGGTGGGAGCCACCATATATTTT. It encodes CASSSGGVGATIYF.

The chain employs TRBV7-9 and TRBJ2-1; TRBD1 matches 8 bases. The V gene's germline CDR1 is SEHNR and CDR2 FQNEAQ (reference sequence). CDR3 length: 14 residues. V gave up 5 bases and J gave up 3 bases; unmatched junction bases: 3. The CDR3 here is CASSRTGNYNEQFF. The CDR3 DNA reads TGTGCCAGCAGCAGGACAGGGAACTACAATGAGCAGTTCTTC.